The clone carrying this TCR beta chain was seen only once. What it binds is unknown. V lost 1 base, J lost 1 base, and 5 bases stayed unmatched. Per the germline V gene, CDR1 is SGDLS and CDR2 is YYNGEE. The CDR3 loop spans 16 amino acids. The data belong to a study of OX40 agonist ivuxolimab in advanced cancers. Study at large: Patients received ivuxolimab, an agonistic anti-OX40 (CD134) antibody. From roughly 20 to 90 years was the age range, with a mean of 60 years, and around 83% were male. Broader study findings: The study found that CD8+ T cells averaged more expanded clones than CD4+. Still undetermined is the antigen specificity of the expanded peripheral T cells.

The table came from immunoSEQ multiplex PCR; TCRdb's copy has only in-frame clones and leaves some out. The sample contains approximately 39,000 clones, about 88% of which appear only once. This TCR was sampled from an adult with an advanced solid tumor such as melanoma, head and neck, liver or kidney cancer. This sample comprised CD4+ or CD8+ T cells sorted from blood, obtained in a trial of the OX40 agonist ivuxolimab. The V call is TRBV9, the J call TRBJ1-1; 9 nucleotides align to TRBD1. In nucleotides, the CDR3 is TGTGCCAGCAGCGTACTTCCGGGACAGGGGAACACTGAAGCTTTCTTT. The encoded protein is CASSVLPGQGNTEAFF.